Listed below are T cell receptor beta chains from one sample, sequenced in a study of blood T cell repertoires in COVID-19. Generated by immunoSEQ multiplex PCR, the TCRdb table keeps only in-frame clones and is missing some. The sample yields some 170,000 clones, approximately 85% seen once. The sample comprised PBMCs or T cells enriched from blood (not recorded which). These receptors were taken from a man aged 35 to 55 who had recovered from COVID-19. The CDR3 runs from the conserved cysteine through the conserved F or W. A D gene is named only where the DNA matches it firmly. Clone sizes are given selectively: once, few, many, or a class where the clone is expanded.

cdr3_aa: CASSYQGSGNTIYF; cdr3_nt: TGTGCCAGCAGCTACCAGGGCTCTGGAAACACCATATATTTT; d_call: .; j_call: TRBJ1-3; v_call: TRBV11-2; clone_size: .
cdr3_aa: CASTFAGTEAFF; cdr3_nt: TGTGCCAGCACCTTCGCCGGCACTGAAGCTTTCTTT; d_call: .; j_call: TRBJ1-1; v_call: TRBV12-3/TRBV12-4; clone_size: .
cdr3_aa: CASSFGGPGANVLTF; cdr3_nt: TGTGCCAGCAGTTTTGGGGGCCCTGGGGCCAACGTCCTGACTTTC; d_call: .; j_call: TRBJ2-6; v_call: TRBV6-5; clone_size: .
cdr3_aa: CASSQDLQGAQDTEAFF; cdr3_nt: TGCGCCAGCAGCCAAGATCTTCAGGGGGCGCAAGACACTGAAGCTTTCTTT; d_call: TRBD1; j_call: TRBJ1-1; v_call: TRBV4-1; clone_size: .
cdr3_aa: CASRMARNSYEQYF; cdr3_nt: TGTGCCAGCAGAATGGCCCGAAATTCCTACGAGCAGTACTTC; d_call: .; j_call: TRBJ2-7; v_call: TRBV11-3; clone_size: .
cdr3_aa: CASRFNSGGEQFF; cdr3_nt: TGTGCCAGCAGATTCAATAGCGGGGGAGAGCAGTTCTTC; d_call: TRBD2; j_call: TRBJ2-1; v_call: TRBV6-5; clone_size: .
cdr3_aa: CATSDTGQPRYTF; cdr3_nt: TGTGCCACCAGTGATACCGGACAGCCACGCTACACCTTC; d_call: .; j_call: TRBJ1-2; v_call: TRBV24-1; clone_size: .
cdr3_aa: CASSLLADYEQYF; cdr3_nt: TGTGCCAGCAGCTTGCTAGCGGACTACGAGCAGTACTTC; d_call: TRBD2; j_call: TRBJ2-7; v_call: TRBV5-5; clone_size: .
cdr3_aa: CASSAGGYEQYF; cdr3_nt: TGTGCCAGCAGTGCAGGGGGCTACGAGCAGTACTTC; d_call: TRBD1; j_call: TRBJ2-7; v_call: TRBV7-9; clone_size: .
cdr3_aa: CASSPSEGYGYTF; cdr3_nt: TGTGCCAGCTCACCCTCTGAGGGTTATGGCTACACCTTC; d_call: .; j_call: TRBJ1-2; v_call: TRBV18; clone_size: .
cdr3_aa: CASRTGQNTEAFF; cdr3_nt: TGCGCCAGCAGGACAGGGCAGAACACTGAAGCTTTCTTT; d_call: TRBD1; j_call: TRBJ1-1; v_call: TRBV5-1; clone_size: few